Described below is a single T cell receptor (beta chain) sequence and its context. The trim removed 5 bases at V and 3 bases at J, leaving 2 bases unmatched. The CDR3 runs 14 residues. CDR1 and CDR2 from the germline V gene are LNHNV and YYDKDF (reference sequence). Assay: immunoSEQ multiplex PCR; the TCRdb copy retains only in-frame clones and omits some. The sample includes over 80,000 clones, over 75% of them seen just once. The sample originates from a study of T cell changes during pregnancy in multiple sclerosis. This receptor was obtained from a female donor in good health, enrolled as a control in a pregnancy study. V is TRBV15 and J is TRBJ2-2; 8 bases are a match to TRBD1. The source was peripheral blood, collected in the second trimester of pregnancy. The CDR3 nucleotides are TGTGCCACCAGCTCGGACAGGGACACCGGGGAGCTGTTTTTT. Its translation is CATSSDRDTGELFF.